This T cell receptor (beta chain) emerged from a study of beta chain features in type 1 diabetes. Study findings and constraints: Whatever favoring of shorter templates PCR might show would apply equally to patients and controls. TCRB CDR3s were moderately but significantly shorter in Type 1 diabetes patients in all four CD4+ subsets. Insertion counts at VDJ junctions were lower in type 1 diabetes patients, who also showed more deletions there.

Many counts were recorded for this clone. The antigen is undetermined. Expressed TCRB transcripts were sequenced because the isolated RNA had all been reverse transcribed beforehand. The table came from immunoSEQ multiplex PCR; TCRdb's copy has only in-frame clones and leaves some out. The table has 300,000 to 400,000 clones, about a tenth seen once. This CDR3 contains 11 residues. Germline values: CDR1 SNHLY, CDR2 FYNNEI. The ends were cut back, 4 bases at V and 7 bases at J, with 6 bases in the middle. This chain uses TRBV2 with TRBJ2-3; D remains unclear. Sequenced: central memory CD4+ T cells from blood. This clonotype was obtained from a man aged 25-45 years with type 1 diabetes. In DNA, the CDR3 is TGTGCCAGCAGTGGGGCCTATACGCAGTATTTT. Its translation is CASSGAYTQYF.